The 20 T cell receptor beta chains given below trace back to one sample, sequenced in a study of glioma-infiltrating T cells. The iRepertoire nested amplicon-rescue multiplex PCR amplified TCR alpha and beta CDR3s from RNA. TCRdb redid the calling of the multiplex PCR reads with MiXCR, one entry per CDR3 protein. Of about 130,000 distinct CDR3 sequences listed, roughly 20% are singletons. The sequenced sample consisted of glioma tissue, nonneoplastic brain tissue, or PBMCs (not recorded which). Receptors were obtained from a human donor with low-grade glioma or glioblastoma, undergoing nonglioma brain surgery, or in good health (not recorded which).

This clonotype has ten or more counts. This chain links TRBV20-1 with TRBJ2-1; unclear D gene. Germline CDR1 DFQATT, CDR2 SNEGSKA (reference sequence). This CDR3 has 15 residues. V dropped 5 bases and J dropped 0 bases, with 14 bases sitting between them. CDR3 loop: CSAWTSMGSYNEQFF. CDR3 bases: TGCAGTGCTTGGACCTCGATGGGCTCCTACAATGAGCAGTTCTTC.

Judged by abundance, this clonotype is medium-sized. The rearrangement links TRBV20-1 to TRBJ2-3; 8 nucleotides match TRBD2. The CDR3 contains 13 residues. J gave up 5 bases and V 3 bases, and 4 bases lay outside the gene matches. Germline V gene data show CDR1 as DFQATT and CDR2 as SNEGSKA (reference sequence). This CDR3 reads CSARKRELDTQYF. Here the CDR3 DNA reads TGCAGTGCTAGGAAGCGGGAGTTAGATACGCAGTATTTT.

The chain carries TRBV7-9 and TRBJ2-1; 13 nucleotides line up with TRBD2. Germline CDR1 SEHNR, CDR2 FQNEAQ (reference sequence). V lost 2 bases and J lost 7; bases outside the gene matches: 8. CDR3 length: 17 amino acids. The CDR3 region is CASSLSTSGRAGNEQFF. CDR3 DNA sequence: TGTGCCAGCAGCTTATCTACTAGCGGGAGGGCCGGGAATGAGCAGTTCTTC.

This clonotype has a count of ten or more. At one end the junction does not follow the germline gene, possibly because of a read error. The chain recombines TRBV11-2 with TRBJ1-1, with a possible D match to TRBD1 (5 bases). The germline CDR1 and CDR2 sequences are SGHAT and FQNNGV. CDR3 length: 12 amino acids. CDR3 amino acids: CASSSSLAGLVF. In nucleotides, the CDR3 is TGTGCCAGCAGCTCCTCTCTCGCAGGGTTGGTCTTT.

This clonotype occurred many times. The chain joins TRBV4-2 to TRBJ2-4; D gene unclear. Between the trimmed V and J ends, which lost 1 base and 5 bases, there was a span of 6 bases. Germline V gene lookup returns CDR1 LGHNA and CDR2 YNFKEQ. The CDR3 covers 13 residues. The CDR3 DNA reads TGTGCCAGCAGCCAAGGGCTAGAAAACATTCAGTACTTC. This translates into CASSQGLENIQYF.

The V call is TRBV7-2, the J call TRBJ2-5, with 11 bases fitting TRBD2. V dropped 1 base and J dropped 4; count of bases not matched to a gene: 11. This CDR3 is 18 amino acids long. Per germline, CDR1 SGHTA and CDR2 FQGNSA. The CDR3, as DNA: TGTGCCAGCAGCTTAGATGCTCTAGCGGGAGGTCGGCGAGAGACCCAGTACTTC. It specifies CASSLDALAGGRRETQYF.

This clonotype was detected a few times. The chain is built from TRBV7-3 and TRBJ1-1; D is uncertain. This CDR3 is built from 13 residues. V was cut by 6 bases and J by 1 base, with 9 bases left in between. Per the germline V gene, CDR1 is SGHTA and CDR2 is FQGTGA. The CDR3 coding sequence is TGTGCCAGCAGACCAGGCCGGAACACTGAAGCTTTCTTT. Protein product: CASRPGRNTEAFF.

As concerns this clonotype: An end of the junction differs from the germline gene, which may be a read error. The chain carries TRBV12-3 or TRBV12-4 and TRBJ1-1; TRBD1 matches 12 bases. This CDR3 is 17 amino acids long. As DNA, the CDR3 is TGTGCCAGCATTTACTCTTTGGGACAGGGGGCGAACACTGAAGCTTCCTTT. This gives the protein CASIYSLGQGANTEASF.

This clonotype has at least ten counts. The chain uses TRBV7-9 and TRBJ2-5; 10 nucleotides agree with TRBD1. V trimming: 5 bases; J trimming: 4 bases; junction bases outside the gene matches: 7. The CDR3 extends over 15 amino acids. The germline V gene has CDR1 SEHNR and CDR2 FQNEAQ (reference sequence). CDR3 loop: CASSPGTGVLETQYF. In DNA, the CDR3 is TGTGCCAGCAGCCCCGGGACAGGGGTACTAGAGACCCAGTACTTC.

The table lists this clonotype with many counts. The chain combines TRBV20-1 with TRBJ2-7; TRBD1 agrees at 9 bases. The CDR3 extends over 17 amino acids. The J segment lost 1 base and the V segment lost 2 bases, leaving 12 bases of the junction unmatched. The V gene's germline CDR1 is DFQATT and CDR2 SNEGSKA (reference sequence). CDR3 region: CSARRPSGGQGSYEQYF. The CDR3 bases are TGCAGTGCTAGACGCCCATCAGGAGGACAGGGGTCCTACGAGCAGTACTTC.

A note on this clonotype: This may be a read error: a much more frequent sequence differs by one nucleotide. The rearrangement joins TRBV2 to TRBJ2-3; 10 positions agree with TRBD2. Germline V CDR1 and CDR2: SNHLY, FYNNEI. The junction had 12 bases not matched to a gene; V was cut back by 6 bases and J by 6 bases. The CDR3 runs to 16 residues. CDR3 coding DNA: TGTGCCAGCAGCGAACCGACTAGCGGGCCGCTCGATACGCAGTATTTT. Its protein product is CASSEPTSGPLDTQYF.

This clonotype was seen a few times. The chain uses TRBV19 and TRBJ2-1; a possible D gene is TRBD1 (9 bases). CDR1 and CDR2 from the germline V gene are LNHDA and SQIVND (reference sequence). The CDR3 is 16 residues long. With 3 bases removed from V and 10 bases from J, the gap between germline ends came to 22 bases. CDR3 amino acids: CASSIQGQGPGGEQFF. The CDR3 nucleotides are TGTGCCAGTAGTATCCAAGGACAGGGGCCGGGAGGGGAGCAGTTCTTC.

For this clonotype: Since the CDR3 does not end with the conserved phenylalanine or tryptophan, this likely comes from a read error. The chain couples TRBV6-2 or TRBV6-3 to TRBJ2-1; D uncertain. V gave up 1 base and J gave up 7 bases, with 11 bases separating them. The CDR3 spans 14 residues. Germline loops: CDR1 MNHEY, CDR2 SVGEGT. The CDR3 is CASSYLVELNEQFL. The CDR3 bases are TGTGCCAGCAGTTACTTGGTAGAGTTGAATGAGCAGTTCCTC.

This clonotype was observed many times. The genes are TRBV5-1 and TRBJ2-1; 7 nucleotides agree with TRBD2. Unmatched junction bases numbered 3, after V lost 4 bases and J lost 2 bases. The CDR3 runs to 14 residues. In germline, CDR1 is SGHRS, CDR2 YFSETQ. This CDR3 reads CASSAGLAYNEQFF. Written as DNA, the CDR3 is TGCGCCAGCAGCGCCGGACTAGCCTACAATGAGCAGTTCTTC.

Concerning this clonotype itself: The junction differs from germline at one of its ends, possibly a read error. This chain links TRBV24-1 with TRBJ2-1; the match to TRBD1 covers 7 bases. CDR1 and CDR2 from the germline V gene are KGHDR and SFDVKD. The CDR3 sequence is 16 residues long. The chain's CDR3 is CANSDFSGGSYNEQFF. The CDR3 coding sequence is TGTGCCAACAGTGATTTCTCAGGGGGTTCCTACAATGAGCAGTTCTTC.

The J gene is TRBJ2-7, the V gene TRBV29-1, with 9 bases fitting TRBD2. This CDR3 has 14 residues. The V and J ends lost 2 bases and 3 bases, in that order; junction bases with no gene match: 5. Germline CDR1 is SQVTM and CDR2 is ANQGSEA. CDR3 coding DNA: TGCAGCGTTGAATCGCGGGAGGGCTACTACGAGCAGTACTTC. This gives the protein CSVESREGYYEQYF.

Remarks on this clonotype: This sequence may be a read error, since a much larger clone differs from it by one base. V usage is TRBV7-2 and J usage is TRBJ2-5, with TRBD1 matching over 7 bases. The CDR3 extends over 14 amino acids. From germline, CDR1 is SGHTA and CDR2 FQGNSA. Trimming at V came to 9 bases and at J to 3 bases, leaving 10 bases not matched to a gene. Here the CDR3 reads CASTGKGGEETQYF. As DNA, the CDR3 is TGTGCCAGTACCGGGAAAGGGGGCGAAGAGACCCAGTACTTC. Together with reference TRBV7-2 and TRBJ2-5, the CDR3 gives the full variable domain: GAGVSQSPSNKVTEKGKDVELRCDPISGHTALYWYRQSLGQGLEFLIYFQGNSAPDKSGLPSDRFSAERTGGSVSTLTIQRTQQEDSAVYLCASTGKGGEETQYFGPGTRLLVL.

About this clonotype itself: Since a much larger clone is just one base distant, this may be a read error. This chain's CDR3 is CASSYSTNQETQYF. The DNA of the CDR3 is TGTGCCAGCAGTTATTCTACTAATCAAGAGACCCAGTACTTC. The chain employs TRBV28 and TRBJ2-5; D is unresolved. Germline V CDR1 and CDR2: MDHEN, SYDVKM. The CDR3 consists of 14 residues. V was clipped by 4 bases and J by 2 bases, with 11 bases between them.

The chain carries TRBV30 and TRBJ1-1; D ambiguous. The V end lost 2 bases, the J end lost 0 bases, and 7 bases lay between the germline ends. This CDR3 is 13 amino acids long. Germline CDR1 reads GTSNPN; CDR2 reads SVGIG (reference sequence). The CDR3 nucleotides read TGTGCCTGGAGTACAGTCATGAACACTGAAGCTTTCTTT. As protein: CAWSTVMNTEAFF.

This clonotype has a count of ten or more. CDR3 sequence (DNA): TGCAGTGCGGGGCCTCACGTAGAGACCCAGTACTTC. This encodes CSAGPHVETQYF. V is TRBV20-1 and J is TRBJ2-5; tentatively, D is TRBD1 (5 bases). CDR1 is DFQATT, CDR2 SNEGSKA, per germline (reference sequence). With 6 bases removed from V and 4 bases from J, the gap between germline ends came to 12 bases. The CDR3 contains 12 residues.